This T cell receptor beta chain came from a study of cytomegalovirus exposure and HLA in healthy donors. Notes on the study in general: A later analysis showed HLA-associated TCR beta chains outstripping equally common others in clonal expansion. Sequences of the TCR beta chain were said to predict the HLA-A and HLA-B alleles of most subjects accurately.

The PCR had 60 Vbeta and 13 Jbeta primers. The repertoire was sequenced with immunoSEQ multiplex PCR; TCRdb's copy has only in-frame clones and lacks some. The sample yields 85,000 to 100,000 clones, 64% seen once. CDR1 is SEHNR, CDR2 FQNEAQ, per germline (reference sequence). Trimming removed 2 bases from V and 2 bases from J, with 5 bases in between. The CDR3 is 13 amino acids. A word on this clone: Its specificity is unknown.

The sequencing sample was made of PBMCs. The V call is TRBV7-9, the J call TRBJ2-3; D ambiguous. The clonotype comes from a man aged 55-75 years in good health and CMV-seronegative. The CDR3 protein is CASSLIYTDTQYF. The CDR3 nucleotides read TGTGCCAGCAGCTTAATTTACACAGATACGCAGTATTTT.